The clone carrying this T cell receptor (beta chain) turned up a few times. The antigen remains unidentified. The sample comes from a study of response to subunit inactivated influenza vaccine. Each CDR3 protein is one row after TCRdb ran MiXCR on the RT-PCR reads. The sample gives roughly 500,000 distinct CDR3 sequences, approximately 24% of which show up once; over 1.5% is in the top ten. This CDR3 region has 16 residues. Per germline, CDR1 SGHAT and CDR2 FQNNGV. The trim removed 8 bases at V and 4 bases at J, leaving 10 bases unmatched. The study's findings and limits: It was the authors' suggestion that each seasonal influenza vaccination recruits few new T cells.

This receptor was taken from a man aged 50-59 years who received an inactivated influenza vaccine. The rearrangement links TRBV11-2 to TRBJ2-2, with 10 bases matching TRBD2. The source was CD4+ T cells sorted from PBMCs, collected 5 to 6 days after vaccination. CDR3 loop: CASGRLGLAPTGELFF. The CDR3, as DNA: TGTGCCAGCGGTCGGTTGGGACTAGCGCCCACCGGGGAGCTGTTTTTT.